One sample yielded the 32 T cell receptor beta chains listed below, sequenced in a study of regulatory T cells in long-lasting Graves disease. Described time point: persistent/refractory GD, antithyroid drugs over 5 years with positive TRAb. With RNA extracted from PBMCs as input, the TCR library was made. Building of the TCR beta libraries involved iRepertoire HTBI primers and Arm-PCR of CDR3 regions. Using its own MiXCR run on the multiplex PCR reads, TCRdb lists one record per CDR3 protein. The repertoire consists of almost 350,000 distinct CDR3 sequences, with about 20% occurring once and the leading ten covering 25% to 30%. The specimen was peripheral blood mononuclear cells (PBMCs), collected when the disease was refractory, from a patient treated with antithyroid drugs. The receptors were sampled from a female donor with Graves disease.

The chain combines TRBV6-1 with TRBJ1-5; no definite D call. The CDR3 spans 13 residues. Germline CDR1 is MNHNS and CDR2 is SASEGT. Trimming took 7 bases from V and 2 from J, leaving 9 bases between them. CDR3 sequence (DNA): TGTGCCAGCACTTTTTCGGGCAATCAGCCCCAGCATTTT. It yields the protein CASTFSGNQPQHF.

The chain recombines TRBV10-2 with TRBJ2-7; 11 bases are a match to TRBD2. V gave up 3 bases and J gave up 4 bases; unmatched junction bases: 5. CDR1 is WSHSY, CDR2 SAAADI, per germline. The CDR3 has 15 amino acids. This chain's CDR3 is CASSDGGLAEYEQYF. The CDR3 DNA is TGCGCCAGCAGTGACGGGGGACTAGCGGAATACGAGCAGTACTTC.

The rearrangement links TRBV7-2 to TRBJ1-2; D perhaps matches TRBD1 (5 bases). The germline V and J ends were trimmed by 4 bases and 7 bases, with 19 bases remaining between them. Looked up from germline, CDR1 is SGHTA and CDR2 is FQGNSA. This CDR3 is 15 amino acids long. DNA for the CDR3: TGTGCCAGCAGCTCCTTCGGGCGGGACGTGGGTGGCTACACCTTC. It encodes CASSSFGRDVGGYTF.

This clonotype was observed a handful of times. The CDR3 DNA reads TGTGCCAGCAGTTTTTTCCATGAGCAGTTCTTC. Translating gives CASSFFHEQFF. The chain combines TRBV28 with TRBJ2-1, with D unclear. Germline lookup yields CDR1 MDHEN and CDR2 SYDVKM. V lost 3 bases and J lost 8, with 5 bases in between. This CDR3 is built from 11 residues.

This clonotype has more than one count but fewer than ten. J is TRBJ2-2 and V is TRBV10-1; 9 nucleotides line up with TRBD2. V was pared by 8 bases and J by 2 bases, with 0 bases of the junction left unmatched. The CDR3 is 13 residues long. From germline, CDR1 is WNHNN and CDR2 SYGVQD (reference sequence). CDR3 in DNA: TGCGCCAGCGGGACTAGCAACACCGGGGAGCTGTTTTTT. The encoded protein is CASGTSNTGELFF.

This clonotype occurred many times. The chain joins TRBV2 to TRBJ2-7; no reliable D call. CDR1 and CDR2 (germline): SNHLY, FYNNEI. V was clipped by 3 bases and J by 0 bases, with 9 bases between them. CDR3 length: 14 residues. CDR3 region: CASSETGRSYEQYF. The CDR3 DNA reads TGTGCCAGCAGTGAGACGGGTCGCTCCTACGAGCAGTACTTC.

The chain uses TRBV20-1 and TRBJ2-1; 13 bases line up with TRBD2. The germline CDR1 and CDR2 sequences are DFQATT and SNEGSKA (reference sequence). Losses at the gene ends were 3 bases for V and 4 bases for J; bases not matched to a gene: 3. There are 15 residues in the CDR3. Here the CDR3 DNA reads TGCAGTGCTAGGTCACTAGCGGGAGGGTACAATGAGCAGTTCTTC. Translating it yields CSARSLAGGYNEQFF.

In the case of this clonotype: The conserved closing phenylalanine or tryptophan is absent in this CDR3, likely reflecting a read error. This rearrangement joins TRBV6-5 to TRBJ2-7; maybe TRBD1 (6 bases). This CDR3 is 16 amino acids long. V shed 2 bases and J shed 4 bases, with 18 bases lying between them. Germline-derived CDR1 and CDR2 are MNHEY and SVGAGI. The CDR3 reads CASSYEATGLNYEQYL. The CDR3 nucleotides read TGTGCCAGCAGTTACGAAGCCACAGGGCTTAATTACGAGCAGTACCTC.

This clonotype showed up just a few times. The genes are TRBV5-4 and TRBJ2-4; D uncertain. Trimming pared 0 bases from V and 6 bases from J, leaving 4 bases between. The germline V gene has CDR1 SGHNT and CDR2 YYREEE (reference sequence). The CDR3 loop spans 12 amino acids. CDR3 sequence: CASSLEGNIQYF. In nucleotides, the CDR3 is TGTGCCAGCAGCTTGGAGGGAAACATTCAGTACTTC.

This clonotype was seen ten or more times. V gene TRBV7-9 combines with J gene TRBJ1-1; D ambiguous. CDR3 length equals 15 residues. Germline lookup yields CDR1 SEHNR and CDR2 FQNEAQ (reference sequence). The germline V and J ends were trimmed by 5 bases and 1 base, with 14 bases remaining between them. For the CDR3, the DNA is TGTGCCAGCAGCATCTACGGTACCCGGAACACTGAAGCTTTCTTT. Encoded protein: CASSIYGTRNTEAFF. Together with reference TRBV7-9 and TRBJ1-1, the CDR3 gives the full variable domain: DTGVSQNPRHKITKRGQNVTFRCDPISEHNRLYWYRQTLGQGPEFLTYFQNEAQLEKSRLLSDRFSAERPKGSFSTLEIQRTEQGDSAMYLCASSIYGTRNTEAFFGQGTRLTVV.

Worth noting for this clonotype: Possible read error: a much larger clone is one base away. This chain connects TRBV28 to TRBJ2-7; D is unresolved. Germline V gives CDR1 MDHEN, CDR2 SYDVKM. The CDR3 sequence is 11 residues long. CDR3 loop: CVSSLSSEQYF. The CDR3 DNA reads TGTGTCAGCAGTTTATCTAGCGAGCAGTACTTC.

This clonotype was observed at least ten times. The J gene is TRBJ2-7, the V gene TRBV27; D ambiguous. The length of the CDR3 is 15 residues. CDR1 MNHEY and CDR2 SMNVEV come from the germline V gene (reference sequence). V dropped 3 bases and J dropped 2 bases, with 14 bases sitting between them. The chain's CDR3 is CASSFRAEVPYEQYF. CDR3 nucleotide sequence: TGTGCCAGCAGTTTCCGGGCCGAGGTCCCCTACGAGCAGTACTTC.

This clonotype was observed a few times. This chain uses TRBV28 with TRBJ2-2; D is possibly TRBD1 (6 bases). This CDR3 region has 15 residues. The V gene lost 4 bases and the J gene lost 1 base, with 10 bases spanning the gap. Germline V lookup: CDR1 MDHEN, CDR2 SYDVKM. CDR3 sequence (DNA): TGTGCCAGCAGTTCTCTACAGGGGAACACCGGGGAGCTGTTTTTT. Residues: CASSSLQGNTGELFF.

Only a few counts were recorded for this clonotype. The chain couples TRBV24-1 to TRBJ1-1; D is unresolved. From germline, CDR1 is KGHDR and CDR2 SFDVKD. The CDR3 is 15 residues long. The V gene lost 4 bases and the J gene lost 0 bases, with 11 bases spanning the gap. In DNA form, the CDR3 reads TGTGCCACCAGTGACGGGGTCGACATGAACACTGAAGCTTTCTTT. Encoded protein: CATSDGVDMNTEAFF.

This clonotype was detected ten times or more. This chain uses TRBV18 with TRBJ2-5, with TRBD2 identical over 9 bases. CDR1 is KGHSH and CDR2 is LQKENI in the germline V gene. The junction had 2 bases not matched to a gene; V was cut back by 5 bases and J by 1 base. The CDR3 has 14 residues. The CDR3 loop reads CASSSTSGQETQYF. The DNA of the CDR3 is TGTGCCAGCTCATCGACTAGCGGCCAAGAGACCCAGTACTTC.

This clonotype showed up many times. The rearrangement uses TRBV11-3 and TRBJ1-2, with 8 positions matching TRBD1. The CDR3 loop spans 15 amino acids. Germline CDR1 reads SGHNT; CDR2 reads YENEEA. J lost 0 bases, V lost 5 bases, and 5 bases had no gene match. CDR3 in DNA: TGTGCCAGCAGCGGTGGGACAGGAACTAACTATGGCTACACCTTC. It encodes CASSGGTGTNYGYTF.

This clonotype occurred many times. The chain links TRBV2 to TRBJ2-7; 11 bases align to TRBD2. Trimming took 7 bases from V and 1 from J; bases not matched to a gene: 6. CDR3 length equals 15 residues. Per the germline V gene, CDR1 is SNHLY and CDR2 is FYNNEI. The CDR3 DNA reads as TGTGCCAGCAAAGAGGGACTAGCGGATTCCTACGAGCAGTACTTC. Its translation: CASKEGLADSYEQYF.

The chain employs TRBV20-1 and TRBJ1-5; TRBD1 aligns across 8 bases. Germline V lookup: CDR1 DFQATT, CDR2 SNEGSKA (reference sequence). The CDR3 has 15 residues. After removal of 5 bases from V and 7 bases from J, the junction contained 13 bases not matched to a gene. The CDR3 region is CSALTEGQARQPQHF. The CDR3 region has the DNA TGCAGTGCTCTAACCGAGGGACAGGCACGACAGCCCCAGCATTTT.

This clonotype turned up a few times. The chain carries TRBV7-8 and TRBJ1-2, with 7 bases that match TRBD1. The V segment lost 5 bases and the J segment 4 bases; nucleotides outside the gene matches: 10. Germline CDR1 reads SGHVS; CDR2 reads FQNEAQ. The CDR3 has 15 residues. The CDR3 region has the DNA TGTGCCAGCAGCCGCAGGACAGGCTTATTCTATGGCTACACCTTC. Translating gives CASSRRTGLFYGYTF.

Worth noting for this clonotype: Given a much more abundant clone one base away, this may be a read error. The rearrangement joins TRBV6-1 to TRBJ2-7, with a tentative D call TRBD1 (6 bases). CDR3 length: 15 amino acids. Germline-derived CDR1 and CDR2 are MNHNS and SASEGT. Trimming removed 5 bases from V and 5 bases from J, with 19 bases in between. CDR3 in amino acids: CASSPKQGTPHEQYF. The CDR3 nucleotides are TGTGCCAGCAGTCCAAAACAGGGTACGCCCCACGAGCAGTACTTC.

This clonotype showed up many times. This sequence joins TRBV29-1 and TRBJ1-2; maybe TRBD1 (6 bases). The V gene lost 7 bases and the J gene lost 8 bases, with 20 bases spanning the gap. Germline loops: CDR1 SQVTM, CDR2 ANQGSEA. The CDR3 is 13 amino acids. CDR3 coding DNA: TGCAGCGCCGGCGGGGGGGCATCGTACGGCTACACCTTC. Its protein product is CSAGGGASYGYTF.

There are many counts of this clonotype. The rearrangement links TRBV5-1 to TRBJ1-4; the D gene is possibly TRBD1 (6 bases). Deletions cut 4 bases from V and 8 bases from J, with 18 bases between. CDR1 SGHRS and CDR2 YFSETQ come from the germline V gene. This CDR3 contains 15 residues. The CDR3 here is CASSRNGGTGEKLFF. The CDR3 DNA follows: TGCGCCAGCAGCAGGAATGGGGGCACAGGGGAAAAACTGTTTTTT.

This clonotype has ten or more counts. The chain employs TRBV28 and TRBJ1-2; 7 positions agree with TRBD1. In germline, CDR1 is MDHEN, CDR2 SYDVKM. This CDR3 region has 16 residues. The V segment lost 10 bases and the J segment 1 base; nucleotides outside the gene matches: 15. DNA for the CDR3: TGTGCCACCCAGGGGGAGGGTGGAGGGTTTAACTATGGCTACACCTTC. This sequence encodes CATQGEGGGFNYGYTF.

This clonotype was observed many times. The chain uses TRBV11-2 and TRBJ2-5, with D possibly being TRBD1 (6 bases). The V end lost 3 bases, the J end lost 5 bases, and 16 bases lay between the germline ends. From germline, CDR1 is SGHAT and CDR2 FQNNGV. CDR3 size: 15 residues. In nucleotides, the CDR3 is TGTGCCAGCAGCTTCGGGTCAGGGGCTGGGGAGACCCAGTACTTC. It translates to CASSFGSGAGETQYF.

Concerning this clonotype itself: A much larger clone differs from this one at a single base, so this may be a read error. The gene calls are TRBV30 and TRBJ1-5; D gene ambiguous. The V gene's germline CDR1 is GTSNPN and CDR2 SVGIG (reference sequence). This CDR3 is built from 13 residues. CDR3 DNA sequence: TGTGCCTGGAGAGGAAGGAGCAGTCAGCCCCAGCATTTT. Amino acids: CAWRGRSSQPQHF.

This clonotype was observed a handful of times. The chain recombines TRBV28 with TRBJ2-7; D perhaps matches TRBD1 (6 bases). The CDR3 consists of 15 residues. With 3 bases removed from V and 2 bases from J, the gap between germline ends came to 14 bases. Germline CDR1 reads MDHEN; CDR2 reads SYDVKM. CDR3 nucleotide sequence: TGTGCCAGCAGTTTTGATGGTGAGGGGGCCTACGAGCAGTACTTC. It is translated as CASSFDGEGAYEQYF. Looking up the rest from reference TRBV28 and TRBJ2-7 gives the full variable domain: DVKVTQSSRYLVKRTGEKVFLECVQDMDHENMFWYRQDPGLGLRLIYFSYDVKMKEKGDIPEGYSVSREKKERFSLILESASTNQTSMYLCASSFDGEGAYEQYFGPGTRLTVT.

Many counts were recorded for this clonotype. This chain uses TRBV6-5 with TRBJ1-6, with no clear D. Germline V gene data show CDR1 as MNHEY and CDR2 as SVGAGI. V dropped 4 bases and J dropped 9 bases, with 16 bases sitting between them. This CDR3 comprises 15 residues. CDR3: CASSSDDRITSPLHF. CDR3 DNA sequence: TGTGCCAGCAGTTCCGACGATCGTATAACTTCACCCCTCCACTTT.

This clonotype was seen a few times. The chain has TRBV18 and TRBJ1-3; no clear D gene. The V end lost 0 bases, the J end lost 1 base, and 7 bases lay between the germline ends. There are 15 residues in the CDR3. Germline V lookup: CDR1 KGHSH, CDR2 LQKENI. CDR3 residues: CASSPPSSSGNTIYF. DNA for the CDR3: TGTGCCAGCTCACCACCGAGTTCGTCTGGAAACACCATATATTTT.

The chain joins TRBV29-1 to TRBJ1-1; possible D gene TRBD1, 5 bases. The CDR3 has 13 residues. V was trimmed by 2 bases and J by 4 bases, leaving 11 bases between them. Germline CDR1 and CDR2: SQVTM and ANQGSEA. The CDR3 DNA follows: TGCAGCGTTGAAAGTAGGGACGGCACTGAAGCTTTCTTT. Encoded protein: CSVESRDGTEAFF.

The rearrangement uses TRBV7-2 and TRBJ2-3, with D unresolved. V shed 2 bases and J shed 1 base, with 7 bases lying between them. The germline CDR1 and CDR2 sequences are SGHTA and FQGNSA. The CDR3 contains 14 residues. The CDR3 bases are TGTGCCAGCAGCTTACTAATCCGCACAGATACGCAGTATTTT. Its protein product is CASSLLIRTDTQYF. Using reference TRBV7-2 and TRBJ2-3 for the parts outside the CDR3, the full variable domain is GAGVSQSPSNKVTEKGKDVELRCDPISGHTALYWYRQSLGQGLEFLIYFQGNSAPDKSGLPSDRFSAERTGGSVSTLTIQRTQQEDSAVYLCASSLLIRTDTQYFGPGTRLTVL.

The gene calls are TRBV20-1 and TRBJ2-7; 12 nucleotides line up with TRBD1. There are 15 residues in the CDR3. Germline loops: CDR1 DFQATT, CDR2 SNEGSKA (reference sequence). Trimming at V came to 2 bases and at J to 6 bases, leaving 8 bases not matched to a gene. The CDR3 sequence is CSARSGTGGASEQYF. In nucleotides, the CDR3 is TGCAGTGCTAGATCGGGGACAGGGGGCGCGTCCGAGCAGTACTTC.

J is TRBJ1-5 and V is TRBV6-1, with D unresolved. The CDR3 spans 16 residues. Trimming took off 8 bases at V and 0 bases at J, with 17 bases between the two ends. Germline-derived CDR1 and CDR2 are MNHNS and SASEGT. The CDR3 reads CASLRNGYYSNQPQHF. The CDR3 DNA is TGTGCCAGCTTGCGTAATGGTTATTATAGCAATCAGCCCCAGCATTTT.